This entry features one T cell receptor beta chain sequence. What it recognizes is unknown. Described time point: baseline, week 1 (first vaccination visit). This sample's treatment: pre-vaccination baseline after standard-of-care therapy. These data originate in a study of a mutant IDH1 vaccine in newly diagnosed glioma. Study-wide results and caveats: It was over 85% of patients that developed vaccine-induced immune responses.

The V gene lost 0 bases and the J gene lost 9 bases, with 3 bases spanning the gap. The CDR3 length is 10 residues. From germline, CDR1 is DFQATT and CDR2 SNEGSKA (reference sequence). The repertoire was sequenced with immunoSEQ multiplex PCR; TCRdb's copy has only in-frame clones and lacks some. The table lists some 59,000 clones, about four fifths of them singletons. Sequenced here: PBMCs, sampled from a glioma patient treated with radiotherapy, temozolomide or both. The chain is built from TRBV20-1 and TRBJ2-1; D not resolved. The clonotype comes from a man between 18 and 29 years old with glioma. The DNA for the CDR3 is TGCAGTGCTAGAGATCTTGAGCAGTTCTTC. Its protein is CSARDLEQFF.